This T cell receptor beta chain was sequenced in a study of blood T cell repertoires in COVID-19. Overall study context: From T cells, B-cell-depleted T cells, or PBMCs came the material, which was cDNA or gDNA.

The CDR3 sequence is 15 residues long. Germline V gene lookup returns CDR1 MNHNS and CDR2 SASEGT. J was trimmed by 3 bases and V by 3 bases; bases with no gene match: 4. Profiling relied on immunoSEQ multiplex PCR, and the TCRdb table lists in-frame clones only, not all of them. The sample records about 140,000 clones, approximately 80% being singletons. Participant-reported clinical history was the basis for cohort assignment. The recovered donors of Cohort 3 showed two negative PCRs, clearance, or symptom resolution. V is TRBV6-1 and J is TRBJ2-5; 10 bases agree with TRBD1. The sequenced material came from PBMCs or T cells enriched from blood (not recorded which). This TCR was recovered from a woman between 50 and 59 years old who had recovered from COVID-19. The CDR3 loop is CASSDAGTGEETQYF. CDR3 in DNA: TGTGCCAGCAGTGACGCCGGGACAGGGGAAGAGACCCAGTACTTC.